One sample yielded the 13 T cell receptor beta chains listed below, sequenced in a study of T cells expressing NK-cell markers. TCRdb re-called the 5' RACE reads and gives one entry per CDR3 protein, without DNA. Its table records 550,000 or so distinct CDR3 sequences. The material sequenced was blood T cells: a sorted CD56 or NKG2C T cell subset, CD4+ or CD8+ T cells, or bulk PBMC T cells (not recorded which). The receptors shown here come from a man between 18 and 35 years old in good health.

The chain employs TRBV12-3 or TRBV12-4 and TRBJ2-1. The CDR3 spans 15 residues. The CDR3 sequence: CASSGSSTGYNEQFF.

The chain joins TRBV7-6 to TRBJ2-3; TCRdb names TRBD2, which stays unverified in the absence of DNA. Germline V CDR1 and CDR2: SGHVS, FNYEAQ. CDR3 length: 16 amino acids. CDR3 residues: CASSFRSGRDTDTQYF.

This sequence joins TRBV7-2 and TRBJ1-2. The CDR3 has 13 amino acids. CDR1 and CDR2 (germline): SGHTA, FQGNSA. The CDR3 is CASTVLANYGYTF.

The CDR3: CAWRDTYNEQFF. This rearrangement joins TRBV30 to TRBJ2-1; TCRdb selects TRBD1, and the lack of DNA leaves this call unchecked. The CDR3 is 12 residues long. Per the germline V gene, CDR1 is GTSNPN and CDR2 is SVGIG (reference sequence).

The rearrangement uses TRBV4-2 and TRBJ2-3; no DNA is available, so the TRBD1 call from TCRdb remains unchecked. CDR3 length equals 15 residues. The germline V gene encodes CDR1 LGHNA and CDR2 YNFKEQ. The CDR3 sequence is CANNRGQSSWDTQYF.

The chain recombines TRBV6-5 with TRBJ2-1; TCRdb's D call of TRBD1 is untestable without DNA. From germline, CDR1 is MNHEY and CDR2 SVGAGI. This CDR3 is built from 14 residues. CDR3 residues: CASSSHRDSNEQFF.

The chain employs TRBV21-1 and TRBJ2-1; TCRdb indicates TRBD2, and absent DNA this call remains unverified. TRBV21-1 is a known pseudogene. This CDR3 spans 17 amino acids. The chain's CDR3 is CASSPPSVQREYCEQFF.

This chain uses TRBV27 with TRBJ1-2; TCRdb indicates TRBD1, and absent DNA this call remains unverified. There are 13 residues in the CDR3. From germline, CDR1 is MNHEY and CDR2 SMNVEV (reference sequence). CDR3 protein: CASTSRSGDGYTF.

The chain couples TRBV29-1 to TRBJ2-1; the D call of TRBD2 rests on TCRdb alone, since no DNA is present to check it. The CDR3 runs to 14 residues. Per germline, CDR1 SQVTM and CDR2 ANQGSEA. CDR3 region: CSAAWTAALNEQFF.

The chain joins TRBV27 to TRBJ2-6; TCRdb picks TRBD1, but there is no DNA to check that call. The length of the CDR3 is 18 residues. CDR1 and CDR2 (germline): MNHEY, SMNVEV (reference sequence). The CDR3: CASSYTRMGAGGANVLTF.

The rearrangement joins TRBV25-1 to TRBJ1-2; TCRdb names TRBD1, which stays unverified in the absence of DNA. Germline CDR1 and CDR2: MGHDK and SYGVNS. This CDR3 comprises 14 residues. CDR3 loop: CASSPQGMLPGYTF.

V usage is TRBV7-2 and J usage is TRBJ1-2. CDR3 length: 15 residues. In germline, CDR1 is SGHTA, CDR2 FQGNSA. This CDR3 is CASSLVSVVGYGYTF. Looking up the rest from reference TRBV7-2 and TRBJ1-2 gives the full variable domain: GAGVSQSPSNKVTEKGKDVELRCDPISGHTALYWYRQSLGQGLEFLIYFQGNSAPDKSGLPSDRFSAERTGGSVSTLTIQRTQQEDSAVYLCASSLVSVVGYGYTFGSGTRLTVV.

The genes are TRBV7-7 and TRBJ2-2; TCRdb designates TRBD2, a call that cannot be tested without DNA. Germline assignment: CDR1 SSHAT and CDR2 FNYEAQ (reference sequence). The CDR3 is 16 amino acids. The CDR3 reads CASSLGVAGATGELFF.